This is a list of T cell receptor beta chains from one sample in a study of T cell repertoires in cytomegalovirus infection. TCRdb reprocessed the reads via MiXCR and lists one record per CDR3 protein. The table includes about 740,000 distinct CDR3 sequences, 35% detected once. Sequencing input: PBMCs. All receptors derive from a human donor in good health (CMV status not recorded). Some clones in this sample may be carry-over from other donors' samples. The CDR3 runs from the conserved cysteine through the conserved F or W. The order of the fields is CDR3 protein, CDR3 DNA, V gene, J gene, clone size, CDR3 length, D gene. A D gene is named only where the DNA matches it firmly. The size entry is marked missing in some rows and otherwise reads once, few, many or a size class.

cdr3_aa: CASSLTGAGTDAFF
cdr3_nt: TGTGCCAGCAGCTTAACAGGGGCGGGCACTGACGCTTTCTTT
v_call: TRBV7-6
j_call: TRBJ1-1
clone_size: once
cdr3_length: 14
d_call: TRBD1

cdr3_aa: CASSQSVRPRGNSPLHF
cdr3_nt: TGCGCCAGCAGTCAATCTGTCAGGCCCCGGGGTAATTCACCCCTCCACTTT
v_call: TRBV23-1
j_call: TRBJ1-6
clone_size: once
cdr3_length: 17
d_call: -

cdr3_aa: CASSIDPRRTDTQYF
cdr3_nt: TGTGCCAGCAGTATAGACCCCCGGCGCACAGATACGCAGTATTTT
v_call: TRBV6-4
j_call: TRBJ2-3
clone_size: -
cdr3_length: 15
d_call: -

cdr3_aa: CSVVRGGVMADTQYF
cdr3_nt: TGCAGCGTTGTCAGGGGCGGAGTGATGGCAGATACGCAGTATTTT
v_call: TRBV29-1
j_call: TRBJ2-3
clone_size: -
cdr3_length: 15
d_call: -

cdr3_aa: CASQGFYGYTF
cdr3_nt: TGTGCCAGCCAAGGTTTCTATGGCTACACCTTC
v_call: TRBV6-5
j_call: TRBJ1-2
clone_size: -
cdr3_length: 11
d_call: -

cdr3_aa: CASSQDGKDTQYF
cdr3_nt: TGCGCCAGCAGCCAAGATGGTAAGGATACGCAGTATTTT
v_call: TRBV4-1
j_call: TRBJ2-3
clone_size: -
cdr3_length: 13
d_call: -

cdr3_aa: CASDPGDPNWPSYNEQFF
cdr3_nt: TGTGCCAGTGATCCTGGGGACCCCAATTGGCCCTCCTACAATGAGCAGTTCTTC
v_call: TRBV19
j_call: TRBJ2-1
clone_size: few
cdr3_length: 18
d_call: -

cdr3_aa: CASSPAVETQYF
cdr3_nt: TGTGCCAGCAGTCCGGCGGTAGAGACCCAGTACTTC
v_call: TRBV6-8
j_call: TRBJ2-5
clone_size: -
cdr3_length: 12
d_call: -

cdr3_aa: CASSYFGAGESYNEQFF
cdr3_nt: TGTGCCAGCAGTTACTTCGGGGCGGGGGAGTCCTACAATGAGCAGTTCTTC
v_call: TRBV6-2/TRBV6-3
j_call: TRBJ2-1
clone_size: -
cdr3_length: 17
d_call: TRBD2

cdr3_aa: CASSDRAPGGFF
cdr3_nt: TGTGCCAGCAGCGACCGGGCCCCAGGGGGTTTCTTT
v_call: TRBV6-5
j_call: TRBJ1-1
clone_size: few
cdr3_length: 12
d_call: TRBD1

cdr3_aa: CASRRQDYEQYF
cdr3_nt: TGTGCCAGCAGACGACAGGACTACGAGCAGTACTTC
v_call: TRBV6-2/TRBV6-3
j_call: TRBJ2-7
clone_size: few
cdr3_length: 12
d_call: -

cdr3_aa: CASSIDREGRVFQPQHF
cdr3_nt: TGTGCCAGTAGTATAGATCGGGAGGGACGGGTTTTTCAGCCCCAGCATTTT
v_call: TRBV19
j_call: TRBJ1-5
clone_size: -
cdr3_length: 17
d_call: -

cdr3_aa: CVIRGAGEYTEAFF
cdr3_nt: TGTGTCATCAGAGGAGCAGGGGAGTACACTGAAGCTTTCTTT
v_call: TRBV10-3
j_call: TRBJ1-1
clone_size: -
cdr3_length: 14
d_call: -

cdr3_aa: CASSSGGSSGANVLTF
cdr3_nt: TGTGCCAGCAGCTCAGGAGGGAGCTCTGGGGCCAACGTCCTGACTTTC
v_call: TRBV7-3
j_call: TRBJ2-6
clone_size: -
cdr3_length: 16
d_call: -

cdr3_aa: CSSRTGYEQYF
cdr3_nt: TGTTCCAGCAGGACAGGGTACGAGCAGTACTTC
v_call: TRBV11-2
j_call: TRBJ2-7
clone_size: -
cdr3_length: 11
d_call: TRBD1

cdr3_aa: CASSFRGNYGYTF
cdr3_nt: TGTGCCAGCAGTTTTAGAGGGAACTATGGCTACACCTTC
v_call: TRBV12-3/TRBV12-4
j_call: TRBJ1-2
clone_size: -
cdr3_length: 13
d_call: -